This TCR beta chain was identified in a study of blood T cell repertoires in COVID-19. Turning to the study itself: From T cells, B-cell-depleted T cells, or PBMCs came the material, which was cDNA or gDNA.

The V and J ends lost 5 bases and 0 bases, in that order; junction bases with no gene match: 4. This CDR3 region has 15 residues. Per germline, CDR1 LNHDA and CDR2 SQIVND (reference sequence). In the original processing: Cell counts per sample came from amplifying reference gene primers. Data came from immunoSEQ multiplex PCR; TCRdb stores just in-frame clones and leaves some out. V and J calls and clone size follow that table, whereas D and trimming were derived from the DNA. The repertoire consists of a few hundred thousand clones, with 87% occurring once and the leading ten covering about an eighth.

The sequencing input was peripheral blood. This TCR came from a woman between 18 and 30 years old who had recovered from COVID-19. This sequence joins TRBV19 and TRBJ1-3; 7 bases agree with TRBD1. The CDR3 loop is CASSYGQASGNTIYF. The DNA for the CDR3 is TGTGCCAGTAGTTACGGACAGGCCTCTGGAAACACCATATATTTT.